Following are 9 T cell receptor beta chains from one sample sequenced in a study of blood T cell repertoires in COVID-19. The data were produced by immunoSEQ multiplex PCR, yet TCRdb's version contains in-frame clones alone and is incomplete. The table has 100,000 to 150,000 clones, roughly 80% seen once. Sequencing input: peripheral blood. The receptors come from a man aged 60-69 years with acute or convalescent COVID-19.

This chain links TRBV12-1 with TRBJ1-1; whether TRBD1, the table's D call, matches the DNA was not checked. TRBV12-1 is given as a pseudogene. The CDR3 runs 17 residues. Written as DNA, the CDR3 is TGTGCCAGCAGCCCATTTCCCACAGGCAGCCTTGTCACTGAAGCTTTCTTT. Its translation is CASSPFPTGSLVTEAFF.

The chain combines TRBV3-1 (or the pseudogene TRBV3-2) with TRBJ2-7; TRBD1 is a possible D gene (5 bases). V lost 4 bases and J 6 bases, leaving 13 bases between the germline ends. The CDR3 loop spans 13 amino acids. CDR1 and CDR2 from the germline V gene are LGHDT and YNNKEL (reference sequence). CDR3 nucleotides: TGTGCCAGCAGCCCAAAACCAGGGCCCGAGCAGTACTTC. It translates to CASSPKPGPEQYF.

The chain links TRBV18 to TRBJ1-1; D perhaps matches TRBD1 (6 bases). Germline values: CDR1 KGHSH, CDR2 LQKENI. This CDR3 spans 15 amino acids. Trimming stripped 3 bases from V and 1 base from J, with 12 bases between. The DNA of the CDR3 is TGTGCCAGCTCACCTCGGGACAAACCGAACACTGAAGCTTTCTTT. Protein: CASSPRDKPNTEAFF.

This clone was observed once. The gene calls are TRBV3-1 (or the pseudogene TRBV3-2) and TRBJ2-3; TRBD2 aligns across 9 bases. The germline V gene has CDR1 LGHDT and CDR2 YNNKEL (reference sequence). CDR3 size: 16 residues. Unmatched junction bases numbered 7, after V lost 4 bases and J lost 2 bases. CDR3 amino acids: CASSPGASGDTDTQYF. As DNA, the CDR3 is TGTGCCAGCAGCCCAGGGGCTAGCGGGGACACAGATACGCAGTATTTT.

The CDR3 DNA is TGCGCCACCAGGGACGGGGATGGCTACACCTTC. It yields the protein CATRDGDGYTF. The chain recombines TRBV5-1 with TRBJ1-2, with D perhaps matching TRBD1 (5 bases). CDR3 length equals 11 residues. V was pared by 9 bases and J by 6 bases, with 12 bases between. Germline loops: CDR1 SGHRS, CDR2 YFSETQ.

The chain recombines TRBV19 with TRBJ2-1, with 8 bases fitting TRBD2. Germline V gene sequence: CDR1 LNHDA, CDR2 SQIVND (reference sequence). The CDR3 length is 16 residues. Trimming took 0 bases from V and 2 from J; bases not matched to a gene: 3. CDR3 DNA: TGTGCCAGTAGTATAGACCCGGGAGGGCCCTACAATGAGCAGTTCTTC. This translates into CASSIDPGGPYNEQFF.

The V call is TRBV24-1, the J call TRBJ1-2; 7 positions agree with TRBD1. CDR3 length: 18 amino acids. Looked up from germline, CDR1 is KGHDR and CDR2 is SFDVKD. Unmatched junction bases numbered 17, after V lost 5 bases and J lost 3 bases. The CDR3 DNA sequence: TGTGCCACCAGTGGGCAAGGGGGCGCGGGCGGTTCTGACTATGGCTACACCTTC. Amino acids: CATSGQGGAGGSDYGYTF.

There are a few counts of this clone. This chain joins TRBV5-5 and TRBJ1-1; no firm D call. In germline, CDR1 is SGHKS, CDR2 YYEKEE (reference sequence). The CDR3 consists of 11 residues. With 0 bases removed from V and 12 bases from J, the gap between germline ends came to 9 bases. This CDR3 is CASSLAMESFF. The CDR3 nucleotides read TGTGCCAGCAGCTTGGCTATGGAGTCTTTCTTT.

The sample holds a few counts of this clone. The chain recombines TRBV7-6 with TRBJ2-7, with TRBD1 identical over 7 bases. The CDR3 loop spans 16 amino acids. J was trimmed by 4 bases and V by 1 base; bases with no gene match: 10. The germline CDR1 and CDR2 sequences are SGHVS and FNYEAQ. The CDR3 loop is CASSLDEGARSYEQYF. CDR3 nucleotide sequence: TGTGCCAGCAGCTTAGATGAGGGGGCGCGATCTTACGAGCAGTACTTC.